Listed below are T cell receptor beta chains from one sample, sequenced in a study of radiotherapy plus CTLA-4 blockade in lung cancer. This table comes from immunoSEQ multiplex PCR, and its TCRdb copy is limited to in-frame clones, with some not included. The sample lists about 30,000 clones; over 75% were seen once. The sample consisted of peripheral blood, taken from a patient treated with radiotherapy plus ipilimumab. The origin of the receptors is a human donor with non-small cell lung cancer who had stable disease on radiotherapy plus ipilimumab. Both conserved end residues are part of each CDR3. A D gene is named only where the DNA matches it firmly. For some rows the clone size is stated as once, few or many, or as a class when expanded; others skip it.

V gene: TRBV27; J gene: TRBJ1-2; clone size: .; D gene: .; CDR3 DNA: TGTGCCGGAAGGGGCGCCCTCCTAGCTAACTATGGCTACACCTTC; CDR3 protein: CAGRGALLANYGYTF
V gene: TRBV19; J gene: TRBJ1-3; clone size: .; D gene: .; CDR3 DNA: TGTGCCAGTAGTATCAGGGGAACTGGAAACACCATATATTTT; CDR3 protein: CASSIRGTGNTIYF
V gene: TRBV27; J gene: TRBJ1-5; clone size: .; D gene: .; CDR3 DNA: TGTGCCAGCTGGGGGGCGGGAGGGAATCAGCCCCAGCATTTT; CDR3 protein: CASWGAGGNQPQHF
V gene: TRBV5-6; J gene: TRBJ1-1; clone size: .; D gene: .; CDR3 DNA: TGTGCCAGCAGCTCCCCTGAGGTAGAAAACACTGAAGCTTTCTTT; CDR3 protein: CASSSPEVENTEAFF
V gene: TRBV6-6; J gene: TRBJ2-7; clone size: .; D gene: .; CDR3 DNA: TGTGCCAGTCTAAGTCCACTCTACGAGCAGTACTTC; CDR3 protein: CASLSPLYEQYF
V gene: TRBV7-8; J gene: TRBJ2-3; clone size: once; D gene: .; CDR3 DNA: TGTGCCAGCAGCTTTACAGGGTTTGTCGATACGCAGTATTTT; CDR3 protein: CASSFTGFVDTQYF
V gene: TRBV5-4; J gene: TRBJ2-1; clone size: .; D gene: .; CDR3 DNA: TGTGCCAGCAGCTGGCGAGAGGAGCAGTTCTTC; CDR3 protein: CASSWREEQFF
V gene: TRBV11-2; J gene: TRBJ2-3; clone size: .; D gene: .; CDR3 DNA: TGTGCCAGCAGCAATAGGGCGGAGGGAGATACGCAGTATTTT; CDR3 protein: CASSNRAEGDTQYF
V gene: TRBV5-1; J gene: TRBJ2-1; clone size: .; D gene: TRBD1; CDR3 DNA: TGCGCCAGCAGCTTGGGACAGGGCCCTGGTGAGCAGTTCTTC; CDR3 protein: CASSLGQGPGEQFF
V gene: TRBV6-5; J gene: TRBJ1-5; clone size: .; D gene: .; CDR3 DNA: TGTGCCAGCAGGGACCTGCCCGAAGGGCCCCAGCATTTT; CDR3 protein: CASRDLPEGPQHF
V gene: TRBV5-1; J gene: TRBJ2-7; clone size: .; D gene: .; CDR3 DNA: TGCGCCAGCAGCTTGGGGCAGACGAGCTCCTACGAGCAGTACTTC; CDR3 protein: CASSLGQTSSYEQYF
V gene: TRBV5-4; J gene: TRBJ1-6; clone size: .; D gene: .; CDR3 DNA: TGTGCCAGCAGCTTGAATGGGGGTTCCCATTCACCCCTCCACTTT; CDR3 protein: CASSLNGGSHSPLHF
V gene: TRBV6-1; J gene: TRBJ1-6; clone size: .; D gene: .; CDR3 DNA: TGTGCCAGCTCCTGGGGGGGCGATAATTCACCCCTCCACTTT; CDR3 protein: CASSWGGDNSPLHF
V gene: TRBV27; J gene: TRBJ2-5; clone size: .; D gene: .; CDR3 DNA: TGTGCCAGCAGTTTCCTGGGGGCCCAAGAGACCCAGTACTTC; CDR3 protein: CASSFLGAQETQYF
V gene: TRBV2; J gene: TRBJ1-3; clone size: .; D gene: TRBD1; CDR3 DNA: TGTGCCAGCAGTAAAGACAGGGATTATAGAAACACCATATATTTT; CDR3 protein: CASSKDRDYRNTIYF
V gene: TRBV5-5; J gene: TRBJ2-1; clone size: .; D gene: TRBD1; CDR3 DNA: TGTGCCAGCAGCTTGTCCGCCAGGGGGACCTACAATGAGCAGTTCTTC; CDR3 protein: CASSLSARGTYNEQFF
V gene: TRBV6-5; J gene: TRBJ2-2; clone size: .; D gene: .; CDR3 DNA: TGTGCCAGCAGTCAAAAGGTGGCCGGGGAGCTGTTTTTT; CDR3 protein: CASSQKVAGELFF
V gene: TRBV10-3; J gene: TRBJ1-6; clone size: few; D gene: TRBD1; CDR3 DNA: TGTGCCATCAGTGCAAGCAGGGGGGAAAATTCACCCCTCCACTTT; CDR3 protein: CAISASRGENSPLHF
V gene: TRBV7-3; J gene: TRBJ2-1; clone size: .; D gene: .; CDR3 DNA: TGTGCCAGCAGCTTGGATAGGAACTCCTACAATGAGCAGTTCTTC; CDR3 protein: CASSLDRNSYNEQFF
V gene: TRBV5-1; J gene: TRBJ1-3; clone size: .; D gene: TRBD1; CDR3 DNA: TGCGCCAGCAGCCCCGGGACAGGGACAGGAAACACCATATATTTT; CDR3 protein: CASSPGTGTGNTIYF
V gene: TRBV21-1; J gene: TRBJ2-4; clone size: few; D gene: .; CDR3 DNA: TGTGCCACCCGGACAGGGGCCAAAAACATTCAGTACTTC; CDR3 protein: CATRTGAKNIQYF
V gene: TRBV19; J gene: TRBJ1-5; clone size: .; D gene: TRBD1; CDR3 DNA: TGTGCCAGTAGTCCCGGGACAGGGGCCAATCAGCCCCAGCATTTT; CDR3 protein: CASSPGTGANQPQHF
V gene: TRBV7-2; J gene: TRBJ1-5; clone size: once; D gene: .; CDR3 DNA: TGTGCCAGCAGCTTAGTCACCAACAATCAGCCCCAGCATTTT; CDR3 protein: CASSLVTNNQPQHF
V gene: TRBV2; J gene: TRBJ1-2; clone size: .; D gene: .; CDR3 DNA: TGTGCCAGCAGTGAATCAGGGCGTAACTATGGCTACACCTTC; CDR3 protein: CASSESGRNYGYTF
V gene: TRBV5-1; J gene: TRBJ2-2; clone size: .; D gene: .; CDR3 DNA: TGCGCCAGCTACGGGGAGAACACCGGGGAGCTGTTTTTT; CDR3 protein: CASYGENTGELFF
V gene: TRBV19; J gene: TRBJ1-5; clone size: .; D gene: .; CDR3 DNA: TGTGCCAGTAGTATCGGCAGGGTTAGCAATCAGCCCCAGCATTTT; CDR3 protein: CASSIGRVSNQPQHF
V gene: TRBV28; J gene: TRBJ1-5; clone size: .; D gene: .; CDR3 DNA: TGTGCCAGCCGTCGACAGATTAGCAATCAGCCCCAGCATTTT; CDR3 protein: CASRRQISNQPQHF
V gene: TRBV21-1; J gene: TRBJ1-5; clone size: .; D gene: .; CDR3 DNA: TGTGCCAGCAGCAAGGATTCCGGGCCTAAAAATCGGCTAGGCAATCAGCCCCAGCATTTT; CDR3 protein: CASSKDSGPKNRLGNQPQHF
V gene: TRBV5-1; J gene: TRBJ1-2; clone size: .; D gene: TRBD1; CDR3 DNA: TGCGCCAGCAGCTTGGAAGCCGGACAGGGGGACGGCTACACCTTC; CDR3 protein: CASSLEAGQGDGYTF
V gene: TRBV30; J gene: TRBJ1-2; clone size: few; D gene: TRBD1; CDR3 DNA: TGTGCCTGGAGTGCCCGAAGGACAGGGAACGCCTACACCTTC; CDR3 protein: CAWSARRTGNAYTF
V gene: TRBV5-8; J gene: TRBJ2-3; clone size: .; D gene: .; CDR3 DNA: TGTGCCAGCAGCTTAGCAGGGGCCCACACAGATACGCAGTATTTT; CDR3 protein: CASSLAGAHTDTQYF
V gene: TRBV19; J gene: TRBJ1-2; clone size: .; D gene: TRBD1; CDR3 DNA: TGTGCCAGTAGTATTGGGGACAGGGGCTCTGGCTACACCTTC; CDR3 protein: CASSIGDRGSGYTF
V gene: TRBV10-3; J gene: TRBJ2-3; clone size: .; D gene: TRBD2; CDR3 DNA: TGTGCCATCAGTGCGAGTAGCGGGGGCGAGCGGGATACGCAGTATTTT; CDR3 protein: CAISASSGGERDTQYF
V gene: TRBV2; J gene: TRBJ2-7; clone size: once; D gene: .; CDR3 DNA: TGTGCCAGCAGTGAAATGGGCCTGGTGGACTACGAGCAGTACTTC; CDR3 protein: CASSEMGLVDYEQYF
V gene: TRBV4-1; J gene: TRBJ2-7; clone size: .; D gene: .; CDR3 DNA: TGTGCCAGCAGCCAAGATGGTCTGTCAAGCTCCTACGAGCAGTACTTC; CDR3 protein: CASSQDGLSSSYEQYF
V gene: TRBV5-6; J gene: TRBJ2-1; clone size: few; D gene: TRBD1; CDR3 DNA: TGTGCCAGCAGCTGGGGTGAGACAGGGGGCAACAATGAGCAGTTCTTC; CDR3 protein: CASSWGETGGNNEQFF
V gene: TRBV9; J gene: TRBJ2-2; clone size: .; D gene: .; CDR3 DNA: TGTGCCAGCAGCGTTGACCCCCTTGGGAGCAACACCGGGGAGCTGTTTTTT; CDR3 protein: CASSVDPLGSNTGELFF
V gene: TRBV19; J gene: TRBJ1-1; clone size: .; D gene: TRBD1; CDR3 DNA: TGTGCCAGTAGTATCAGGGGGCGGGTGGACACTGAAGCTTTCTTT; CDR3 protein: CASSIRGRVDTEAFF
V gene: TRBV5-1; J gene: TRBJ1-4; clone size: .; D gene: TRBD1; CDR3 DNA: TGCGCCAGCAGACGGACAGGGGGTGATGAAAAACTGTTTTTT; CDR3 protein: CASRRTGGDEKLFF
V gene: TRBV28; J gene: TRBJ1-6; clone size: .; D gene: TRBD1; CDR3 DNA: TGTGCCAGCAGGGCGGGACAGAGCTATAATTCACCCCTCCACTTT; CDR3 protein: CASRAGQSYNSPLHF
V gene: TRBV27; J gene: TRBJ2-1; clone size: .; D gene: .; CDR3 DNA: TGTGCCAGCACCCCCTTTTCGGCAGAGGGTGAGCAGTTCTTC; CDR3 protein: CASTPFSAEGEQFF
V gene: TRBV7-6; J gene: TRBJ2-2; clone size: .; D gene: TRBD1; CDR3 DNA: TGTGCCAGCAGCTGGCTGACAGGGAAAAACACCGGGGAGCTGTTTTTT; CDR3 protein: CASSWLTGKNTGELFF
V gene: TRBV27; J gene: TRBJ1-4; clone size: .; D gene: TRBD1; CDR3 DNA: TGTGCCAGCAGTCCGTCCGACAGGGGAAAACTGTTTTTT; CDR3 protein: CASSPSDRGKLFF
V gene: TRBV7-6; J gene: TRBJ1-1; clone size: .; D gene: TRBD1; CDR3 DNA: TGTGCCAGCAGCTTAGGGTCAGGGGGCACTGAAGCTTTCTTT; CDR3 protein: CASSLGSGGTEAFF
V gene: TRBV5-8; J gene: TRBJ1-1; clone size: .; D gene: TRBD1; CDR3 DNA: TGTGCCAGTCAGCGACAGGGTTGGAGGGGAGCTTTCTTT; CDR3 protein: CASQRQGWRGAFF
V gene: TRBV5-1; J gene: TRBJ1-6; clone size: once; D gene: .; CDR3 DNA: TGCGCCTCCAAGGTAGGGGGTGGGGGTGATTCACCCCTCCACTTT; CDR3 protein: CASKVGGGGDSPLHF
V gene: TRBV4-1; J gene: TRBJ1-6; clone size: .; D gene: .; CDR3 DNA: TGCGCCAGCAGCTGGAGGTATGAGGGTCGGAGCTCCTATAATTCACCCCTCCACTTT; CDR3 protein: CASSWRYEGRSSYNSPLHF